Ten or more counts support the clone carrying this T cell receptor beta chain. Antigen: not known. The sample is drawn from a study of T cells in Graves' hyperthyroidism and ophthalmopathy. Study background: Blood was drawn when the patient was first diagnosed and still untreated. Findings and limits, study-wide: Most expanded thyroid clonotypes above 0.001 also appeared in blood.

Hyperthyroidism was newly diagnosed in patients aged 18 to 65 (duration under 2 months). Not enrolled were patients with uncontrolled infection, other autoimmune disease, pregnancy or lactation. Germline CDR1 and CDR2: DFQATT and SNEGSKA (reference sequence). There are 16 residues in the CDR3. V shed 0 bases and J shed 4 bases, with 15 bases lying between them. Researchers amplified the TCR beta CDR3 regions from RNA transcripts. With the HTBI primer set, the TCR CDR3 went through a first round of RT-PCR. TCRdb passed the multiplex PCR reads through MiXCR, listing each CDR3 protein once. The table has roughly 300,000 distinct CDR3 sequences, around 20% seen once.

The clonotype originates from a woman aged 50 to 60 with Graves' hyperthyroidism. Sequenced: blood. The rearrangement uses TRBV20-1 and TRBJ2-2; D not resolved. The DNA of the CDR3 is TGCAGTGCTAGAGATCCCGGAAGGTCGGGCACCGGGGAGCTGTTTTTT. Translation gives CSARDPGRSGTGELFF.